The rows below give T cell receptor beta chains drawn from one sample of a study of OX40 agonist ivuxolimab in advanced cancers. Using immunoSEQ multiplex PCR, the repertoire was profiled, and TCRdb retains in-frame clones only, with some absent. In the table there are 98,000 or so clones, around 90% of which are singletons. The sample consisted of CD4+ or CD8+ T cells sorted from blood, taken in a trial of the OX40 agonist ivuxolimab. These receptors all come from an adult with an advanced solid tumor such as melanoma, head and neck, liver or kidney cancer. The CDR3 runs from the conserved cysteine through the conserved F or W. A D gene is named only where the DNA matches it firmly. Expanded clones are given a class, and other clones once, few, many or no size at all.

TRBV7-2	TRBJ1-2	.	TRBD1	TGTGCCAGCAGCTTATTGGGACAGACCTATGGCTACACCTTC	CASSLLGQTYGYTF
TRBV19	TRBJ2-4	.	.	TGTGCCAGTAGTATAAGTCCCACAGGGCCTAAAAACATTCAGTACTTC	CASSISPTGPKNIQYF
TRBV6-1	TRBJ1-5	.	.	TGTGCCAGCAGTCCAACAGGGATTGAGCAGCCCCAGCATTTT	CASSPTGIEQPQHF
TRBV19	TRBJ1-5	.	TRBD1	TGTGCCAGTAGTACGGACAGGGTAGGGGGCAATCAGCCCCAGCATTTT	CASSTDRVGGNQPQHF
TRBV4-1	TRBJ2-7	.	.	TGCGCCAGCAGCCAAGATCCGCTAGTGAGCTACGAGCAGTACTTC	CASSQDPLVSYEQYF
TRBV7-8	TRBJ2-5	.	.	TGTGCCAGCAGCTTAGCGCTTGGGCAGGGGGAGACCCAGTACTTC	CASSLALGQGETQYF
TRBV2	TRBJ2-2	.	.	TGTGCCAGCAGCGGGACCCGGAACACCGGGGAGCTGTTTTTT	CASSGTRNTGELFF
TRBV25-1	TRBJ2-1	.	.	TGTGCCAGCAGTGACCAGGGATTGGGTGAGCAGTTCTTC	CASSDQGLGEQFF
TRBV11-2	TRBJ1-1	.	TRBD1	TGTGCCGGAACCGGACAGGGAGGCACTGAAGCTTTCTTT	CAGTGQGGTEAFF
TRBV6-5	TRBJ2-7	.	.	TGTGCCAGCAGTTACTCGGAGACAGTCACCTCCTACGAGCAGTACTTC	CASSYSETVTSYEQYF
TRBV6-5	TRBJ2-7	.	.	TGTGCCAGCAACCTCAGGGGGGACGCGGGGGACGAGCAGTACTTC	CASNLRGDAGDEQYF
TRBV30	TRBJ2-7	.	TRBD1	TGTGCCTGGAGTATATACAGGGGGCAAAGCTACGAGCAGTACTTC	CAWSIYRGQSYEQYF
TRBV7-6	TRBJ2-2	.	.	TGTGCCAGCAGCCTGGGACGGGACACCGGGGAGCTGTTTTTT	CASSLGRDTGELFF
TRBV5-4	TRBJ1-2	.	.	TGTGCCAGCAGCTTGCCACAGCCCAACTATGGCTACACCTTC	CASSLPQPNYGYTF
TRBV6-1	TRBJ1-5	.	.	TGTGCCAGCAGTGATTACAGGGCTCAGCCCCAGCATTTT	CASSDYRAQPQHF
TRBV9	TRBJ2-7	.	TRBD2	TGTGCCAGCAGCTTAGCGGGCACCTCCTACGAGCAGTACTTC	CASSLAGTSYEQYF
TRBV9	TRBJ1-6	once	.	TGTGCCAGCAGCAACGAAGGGGCGGGCAATTCACCCCTCCACTTT	CASSNEGAGNSPLHF
TRBV11-3	TRBJ2-3	.	TRBD2	TGTGCCAGTACCGGGGGGATCCAACCAGATACGCAGTATTTT	CASTGGIQPDTQYF
TRBV5-1	TRBJ1-1	.	.	TGCGCCAGCGGTCTACAGGAGAACACTGAAGCTTTCTTT	CASGLQENTEAFF
TRBV5-5	TRBJ1-6	.	TRBD1	TGTGCCAGCAGCGGGTGGACAGGGCCAAATTCACCCCTCCACTTT	CASSGWTGPNSPLHF
TRBV11-3	TRBJ2-1	.	.	TGTGCCAGCAGCTCCAGCCTCCCTGGAGGGGGCTATGAGCAGTTCTTC	CASSSSLPGGGYEQFF
TRBV25-1	TRBJ1-3	.	TRBD1	TGTGCCAGCAGTGAATGGGGGACAGGAAAAGCTGGAAACACCATATATTTT	CASSEWGTGKAGNTIYF
TRBV4-2	TRBJ2-5	once	.	TGTGCCAGCAGCCAAGATCCGGGACCCGAGGAGACCCAGTACTTC	CASSQDPGPEETQYF
TRBV27	TRBJ2-7	.	.	TGTGCCAGCAGTCCCCACCCCCCAGGAGGCGAGCAGTACTTC	CASSPHPPGGEQYF
TRBV9	TRBJ1-1	once	.	TGTGCCAGCAGCCCAGGGGTTTGGAACACTGAAGCTTTCTTT	CASSPGVWNTEAFF
TRBV10-2	TRBJ1-1	.	.	TGCGCCAGCAGCGAGAGGAACACTGAAGCTTTCTTT	CASSERNTEAFF
TRBV5-4	TRBJ2-5	.	.	TGTGCCAGCAGCTCACAGATCCCCTCAGGGATGGAGACCCAGTACTTC	CASSSQIPSGMETQYF
TRBV27	TRBJ1-4	.	.	TGTGCCAGCAGTTTCGGTGCAACTAATGAAAAACTGTTTTTT	CASSFGATNEKLFF
TRBV5-8	TRBJ1-5	.	.	TGTGCCAGCAGTACCGGGGAGCAGCCCCAGCATTTT	CASSTGEQPQHF